This passage covers 28 T cell receptor beta chains from one sample sequenced in a study of technical replicates of blood from a handful of donors. Sequenced by immunoSEQ multiplex PCR; TCRdb stores in-frame clones only, minus some. The data contain about 75,000 clones, 95% to 98% of them seen just once; the ten biggest clones take up around 0.31%. Sequenced sample: T cells isolated from PBMCs. These receptor sequences come from a human donor in good health.

The V gene is TRBV4-3, the J gene TRBJ1-2, with 10 bases matching TRBD1. The CDR3 has 15 amino acids. Losses at the gene ends were 3 bases for V and 2 bases for J; bases not matched to a gene: 3. The germline gives CDR1 LGHNA, CDR2 YSLEER. The CDR3 nucleotides read TGCGCCAGCAGCCAGGACAGGGGGAGAAACTATGGCTACACCTTC. It yields the protein CASSQDRGRNYGYTF.

CDR3 bases: TGTGCCAGCAGTTTATACGCCCCCACTAGCACAGATACGCAGTATTTT. Amino acids: CASSLYAPTSTDTQYF. V and J are TRBV27 and TRBJ2-3; no clear D gene. The CDR3 is made up of 16 amino acids. The germline V gene encodes CDR1 MNHEY and CDR2 SMNVEV (reference sequence). The V end was cut by 1 base, the J end by 0 bases, with 11 bases between.

CDR3 sequence reads: CASSWWGRDIQYF. CDR3 in DNA: TGCGCCAGCAGCTGGTGGGGGAGGGACATTCAGTACTTC. This chain joins TRBV4-1 and TRBJ2-4; TRBD2 matches at 7 bases. In germline, CDR1 is MGHRA, CDR2 YSYEKL. The CDR3 is made up of 13 amino acids. V shed 5 bases and J 8 bases; nucleotides not matched to a gene: 6.

Of note for this clone: Relative to the germline gene, one junction end is altered; a read error may explain this. The chain is built from TRBV2 and TRBJ1-1; 9 positions agree with TRBD1. Germline V lookup: CDR1 SNHLY, CDR2 FYNNEI. This CDR3 has 13 amino acids. As DNA, the CDR3 is TGTGCCAGCGGTGAGACAGGGGGCACTGAAGCTTTCTTT. Its translation is CASGETGGTEAFF.

The J gene is TRBJ2-1, the V gene TRBV9; D is unclear. V was cut by 4 bases and J by 4 bases, with 12 bases left in between. The CDR3 is made up of 14 amino acids. Germline V gene sequence: CDR1 SGDLS, CDR2 YYNGEE. CDR3 nucleotide sequence: TGTGCCAGCAGCCCCCGATACGGGTACAATGAGCAGTTCTTC. Translation: CASSPRYGYNEQFF.

The genes are TRBV6-6 and TRBJ1-2; D not certain. This CDR3 region has 13 residues. Trimming took off 5 bases at V and 5 bases at J, with 12 bases between the two ends. The V gene's germline CDR1 is MNHNY and CDR2 SVGAGI (reference sequence). The DNA for the CDR3 is TGTGCCAGCAGTGCACAACCACGTTATGGCTACACCTTC. Its translation is CASSAQPRYGYTF.

The chain has TRBV15 and TRBJ2-4, with a weak D call TRBD1 (5 bases). CDR1 is LNHNV and CDR2 is YYDKDF in the germline V gene (reference sequence). The length of the CDR3 is 18 residues. The germline V and J ends were trimmed by 5 bases and 4 bases, with 24 bases remaining between them. CDR3 residues: CATSGAIDAGMPKNIQYF. DNA of the CDR3: TGTGCCACCAGCGGGGCAATAGACGCAGGCATGCCAAAAAACATTCAGTACTTC.

V is TRBV28 and J is TRBJ2-5; TRBD1 might be the D (6 bases). The germline V gene has CDR1 MDHEN and CDR2 SYDVKM. The CDR3 totals 14 residues. V was pared by 2 bases and J by 0 bases, with 7 bases between. Here the CDR3 reads CASSLGGHQETQYF. The CDR3 DNA is TGTGCCAGCAGTTTAGGGGGCCACCAAGAGACCCAGTACTTC.

CDR3 nucleotides: TGTGCCAGCAGCGTAGAAGGGGGCTATAATTCCTACGAGCAGTACTTC. Protein product: CASSVEGGYNSYEQYF. The chain recombines TRBV9 with TRBJ2-7; 7 bases agree with TRBD1. There are 16 residues in the CDR3. The V segment lost 0 bases and the J segment 1 base; nucleotides outside the gene matches: 7. Germline assignment: CDR1 SGDLS and CDR2 YYNGEE.

J is TRBJ2-7 and V is TRBV4-1; weak D call: TRBD2 (6 bases). Germline CDR1 MGHRA, CDR2 YSYEKL. V lost 1 base to trimming and J lost 4 bases, with 11 bases between them. The CDR3 has 14 amino acids. The CDR3 DNA sequence: TGCGCCAGCAGCCAAGGACTAGACCCATACGAGCAGTACTTC. This sequence encodes CASSQGLDPYEQYF.

The chain employs TRBV4-1 and TRBJ2-1, with 10 nucleotides matching TRBD1. Trimming at V came to 0 bases and at J to 8 bases, leaving 22 bases not matched to a gene. The CDR3 runs to 21 residues. Looked up from germline, CDR1 is MGHRA and CDR2 is YSYEKL. CDR3 bases: TGCGCCAGCAGCCAAGATCCATCTCTAGCGACAGGGGGCTCTAGAGTGCATGAGCAGTTCTTC. It specifies CASSQDPSLATGGSRVHEQFF.

This chain links TRBV5-1 with TRBJ1-1, with 8 bases identical to TRBD1. Germline CDR1 and CDR2: SGHRS and YFSETQ. The length of the CDR3 is 15 residues. The J segment lost 0 bases and the V segment lost 3 bases, leaving 4 bases of the junction unmatched. The CDR3 DNA reads as TGCGCCAGCAGCTCCGGACAGGGAATGAACACTGAAGCTTTCTTT. Protein product: CASSSGQGMNTEAFF.

The V call is TRBV5-6, the J call TRBJ2-1, with 7 nucleotides matching TRBD1. The J segment lost 5 bases and the V segment lost 6 bases, leaving 11 bases of the junction unmatched. Germline V CDR1 and CDR2: SGHDT, YYEEEE. The CDR3 extends over 15 amino acids. The CDR3 here is CASTLPGDRDNEQFF. DNA of the CDR3: TGTGCCAGCACCCTGCCAGGGGACAGAGACAATGAGCAGTTCTTC.

This clone appeared a few times. V usage is TRBV11-2 and J usage is TRBJ1-4; a weak D match, TRBD1 (6 bases). V was cut by 3 bases and J by 8 bases, with 16 bases left in between. The CDR3 is 15 residues long. The V gene's germline CDR1 is SGHAT and CDR2 FQNNGV. CDR3 nucleotides: TGTGCCAGCAGCTTCAGTACCGGGACAATGGAAAAACTGTTTTTT. Its translation: CASSFSTGTMEKLFF.

The chain employs TRBV27 and TRBJ2-3; D unclear. The V end was cut by 0 bases, the J end by 0 bases, with 4 bases between. This CDR3 is 14 amino acids long. Germline lookup yields CDR1 MNHEY and CDR2 SMNVEV (reference sequence). The CDR3 DNA reads as TGTGCCAGCAGTTTATCCGGGAGCACAGATACGCAGTATTTT. It codes for CASSLSGSTDTQYF.

CDR3 DNA sequence: TGCGCCAGCAGCCCGCTAGCGGGACTCTCCTACGAGCAGTACTTC. Translated, it gives CASSPLAGLSYEQYF. The V call is TRBV4-1, the J call TRBJ2-7, with TRBD2 identical over 9 bases. The CDR3 loop spans 15 amino acids. Germline V gene data show CDR1 as MGHRA and CDR2 as YSYEKL. The junction had 4 bases not matched to a gene; V was cut back by 4 bases and J by 0 bases.

The gene calls are TRBV27 and TRBJ1-1; D ambiguous. V shed 4 bases and J shed 1 base, with 7 bases lying between them. This CDR3 has 13 amino acids. Germline CDR1 reads MNHEY; CDR2 reads SMNVEV (reference sequence). CDR3 in amino acids: CASSYSGNTEAFF. The DNA of the CDR3 is TGTGCCAGCAGTTACTCAGGGAACACTGAAGCTTTCTTT.

This chain's CDR3 is CASSFRQDEYEQYF. Written as DNA, the CDR3 is TGTGCCAGCAGTTTCCGGCAGGATGAGTACGAGCAGTACTTC. The rearrangement uses TRBV28 and TRBJ2-7; no definite D call. Germline V gives CDR1 MDHEN, CDR2 SYDVKM. The length of the CDR3 is 14 residues. V lost 3 bases and J lost 4, with 13 bases in between.

This chain links TRBV7-9 with TRBJ2-7, with D perhaps matching TRBD2 (5 bases). The V end was cut by 8 bases, the J end by 1 base, with 12 bases between. The CDR3 contains 13 residues. Germline lookup yields CDR1 SEHNR and CDR2 FQNEAQ (reference sequence). The CDR3 DNA sequence: TGTGCCAGCGAAGAGGGCCCGTCCTACGAGCAGTACTTC. Residues: CASEEGPSYEQYF.

The chain employs TRBV6-5 and TRBJ2-7, with 7 nucleotides matching TRBD1. This CDR3 contains 11 residues. Germline V CDR1 and CDR2: MNHEY, SVGAGI. V lost 6 bases and J lost 6; bases outside the gene matches: 2. The CDR3, as DNA: TGTGCCAGCAGCCGACAGGGCGAGCAGTACTTC. This sequence encodes CASSRQGEQYF.

The CDR3 bases are TGTGCCAGCAGCTTAGGGGCGGGGAACTCTGGAAACACCATATATTTT. It codes for CASSLGAGNSGNTIYF. The chain couples TRBV7-6 to TRBJ1-3; D is unclear. In germline, CDR1 is SGHVS, CDR2 FNYEAQ. CDR3 size: 16 residues. Trimming removed 1 base from V and 0 bases from J, with 10 bases in between. Supplemented by reference TRBV7-6 and TRBJ1-3, the full variable domain reads GAGVSQSPRYKVTKRGQDVALRCDPISGHVSLYWYRQALGQGPEFLTYFNYEAQQDKSGLPNDRFSAERPEGSISTLTIQRTEQRDSAMYRCASSLGAGNSGNTIYFGEGSWLTVV.

This chain uses TRBV7-3 with TRBJ2-3; TRBD1 agrees at 10 bases. V lost 5 bases and J lost 5; bases outside the gene matches: 7. The germline CDR1 and CDR2 sequences are SGHTA and FQGTGA. This CDR3 region has 15 residues. CDR3 DNA: TGTGCCAGCAGCCCGACAGGGGGCGGGGGAGATACGCAGTATTTT. Its translation: CASSPTGGGGDTQYF.

The V call is TRBV4-3, the J call TRBJ2-3; 13 bases agree with TRBD2. This CDR3 comprises 18 residues. Losses at the gene ends were 0 bases for V and 5 bases for J; bases not matched to a gene: 8. CDR1 and CDR2 (germline): LGHNA, YSLEER. CDR3 residues: CASSQDYGLAGVGDTQYF. The CDR3 DNA follows: TGCGCCAGCAGCCAAGATTACGGACTAGCGGGAGTCGGAGATACGCAGTATTTT.

The chain has TRBV19 and TRBJ1-1; D is possibly TRBD1 (6 bases). CDR3 size: 15 residues. Germline-derived CDR1 and CDR2 are LNHDA and SQIVND (reference sequence). Trimming stripped 3 bases from V and 2 bases from J, with 13 bases between. CDR3 protein: CASSIRGIVNTEAFF. The CDR3 nucleotides are TGTGCCAGTAGTATCAGGGGAATTGTAAACACTGAAGCTTTCTTT.

This rearrangement joins TRBV5-1 to TRBJ1-1; TRBD1 is a possible D gene (5 bases). V lost 0 bases, J lost 3 bases, and 21 bases lay in between. Germline V CDR1 and CDR2: SGHRS, YFSETQ. CDR3 length equals 18 residues. Written as DNA, the CDR3 is TGCGCCAGCAGCTTGGCGAATCGGGCAGGGCAATTGGACACTGAAGCTTTCTTT. It specifies CASSLANRAGQLDTEAFF.

The chain recombines TRBV9 with TRBJ2-1; 7 nucleotides match TRBD2. With 2 bases clipped from V and 9 bases from J, the junction kept 8 bases outside the gene matches. Looked up from germline, CDR1 is SGDLS and CDR2 is YYNGEE. CDR3 length equals 14 residues. The CDR3 bases are TGTGCCAGCAGCGTGGTTGGGGGGGATGGTGAGCAGTTCTTC. Translation gives CASSVVGGDGEQFF.

The chain combines TRBV21-1 with TRBJ2-7; the D call in the table, TRBD1, was not verified against the DNA. TRBV21-1 is assigned pseudogene status. The CDR3 is 16 residues long. CDR3 sequence: CASSKEARGGGCEQYF. For the CDR3, the DNA is TGTGCCAGCAGCAAAGAGGCCCGAGGGGGCGGGTGCGAGCAGTACTTC.

The chain couples TRBV7-8 to TRBJ1-4; D is uncertain. Germline lookup yields CDR1 SGHVS and CDR2 FQNEAQ. This CDR3 is built from 15 residues. Trimming pared 5 bases from V and 0 bases from J, leaving 10 bases between. The CDR3 protein is CASSHSFSTNEKLFF. CDR3 in DNA: TGTGCCAGCAGCCACTCATTTTCAACTAATGAAAAACTGTTTTTT.